This TCR beta chain was sequenced in a study of T-cell reconstitution after alpha-beta-depleted transplantation in children. Findings of the study overall: Surviving recipient T cells and intrathymic progenitors accounted for some patients' high TCRbeta diversity at day 60.

The library targeted TCRbeta and was prepared with unique molecular identifiers. From the PCR reads, TCRdb called clonotypes with MiXCR, one entry per CDR3 protein. The table records 500,000 to 600,000 distinct CDR3 sequences, roughly 30% of them present only once. Note on this clonotype: Its specificity is unknown.

This specimen was PBMCs, taken before TCRalphabeta/CD19-depleted stem cell transplant. The sequence derives from a boy in the first two years of life with Wiskott-Aldrich syndrome, due to receive a stem cell transplant.

CDR3 sequence: CSAGLAGGADTQYF. CDR3 in DNA: TGCAGTGCTGGACTAGCGGGAGGCGCAGATACGCAGTATTTT. The V gene is TRBV20-1, the J gene TRBJ2-3; TRBD2 matches at 14 bases. V lost 5 bases and J lost 4; bases outside the gene matches: 2. Germline CDR1 and CDR2: DFQATT and SNEGSKA (reference sequence). CDR3 length: 14 residues.